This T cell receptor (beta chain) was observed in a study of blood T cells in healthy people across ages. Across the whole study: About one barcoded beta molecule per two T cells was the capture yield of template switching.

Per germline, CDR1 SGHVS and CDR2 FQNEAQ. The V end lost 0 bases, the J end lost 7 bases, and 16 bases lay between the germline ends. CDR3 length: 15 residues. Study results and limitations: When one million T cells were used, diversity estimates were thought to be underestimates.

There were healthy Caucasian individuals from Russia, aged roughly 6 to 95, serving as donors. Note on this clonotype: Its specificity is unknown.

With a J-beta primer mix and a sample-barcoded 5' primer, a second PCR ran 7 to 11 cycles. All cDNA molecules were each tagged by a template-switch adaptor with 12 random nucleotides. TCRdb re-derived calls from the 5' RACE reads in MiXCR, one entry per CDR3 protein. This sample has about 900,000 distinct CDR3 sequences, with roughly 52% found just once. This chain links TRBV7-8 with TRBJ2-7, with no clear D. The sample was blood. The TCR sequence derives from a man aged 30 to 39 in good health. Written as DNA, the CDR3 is TGTGCCAGCAGCTTAGCGAAAAGCTCCTACAATGAGCAGTACTTC. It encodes CASSLAKSSYNEQYF.